Below are 29 T cell receptor beta chains sequenced from a single sample in a study of blood T cell repertoires in COVID-19. This table comes from immunoSEQ multiplex PCR, and its TCRdb copy is limited to in-frame clones, with some not included. The repertoire holds roughly 220,000 clones, with approximately 86% as singletons. The sample taken for sequencing was PBMCs or T cells enriched from blood (not recorded which). The source of these receptors is a woman aged 40 to 50 with acute COVID-19.

The gene calls are TRBV18 and TRBJ2-7; the D gene is possibly TRBD1 (5 bases). This CDR3 region has 15 residues. V dropped 0 bases and J dropped 4 bases, with 13 bases sitting between them. The germline gives CDR1 KGHSH, CDR2 LQKENI. The chain's CDR3 is CASSPPLSGMYEQYF. CDR3 in DNA: TGTGCCAGCTCACCACCGTTATCAGGGATGTACGAGCAGTACTTC.

The chain is built from TRBV13 and TRBJ2-7; the D gene is possibly TRBD1 (5 bases). The CDR3 covers 16 residues. CDR1 and CDR2 from the germline V gene are PRHDT and FYEKMQ (reference sequence). The germline V and J ends were trimmed by 0 bases and 5 bases, with 17 bases remaining between them. This CDR3 is CASSLGQVRRAHEQYF. The CDR3 bases are TGTGCCAGCAGCTTAGGCCAAGTCCGCAGGGCTCACGAGCAGTACTTC.

The sample holds a few counts of this clone. This sequence joins TRBV19 and TRBJ2-2; 8 bases map to TRBD1. Trimming took 7 bases from V and 4 from J; bases not matched to a gene: 2. This CDR3 has 13 amino acids. Germline V CDR1 and CDR2: LNHDA, SQIVND (reference sequence). The CDR3 sequence: CASNDRGTGELFF. CDR3 nucleotide sequence: TGTGCCAGTAACGACAGGGGCACCGGGGAGCTGTTTTTT.

The V gene is TRBV10-3, the J gene TRBJ1-1, with D possibly matching TRBD1 (5 bases). Germline V CDR1 and CDR2: ENHRY, SYGVKD. The CDR3 is 14 amino acids. V lost 8 bases, J lost 4 bases, and 17 bases lay in between. CDR3 sequence reads: CAIQAGQGGTEAFF. DNA for the CDR3: TGTGCCATCCAAGCCGGGCAGGGTGGCACTGAAGCTTTCTTT.

This chain joins TRBV6-4 and TRBJ2-1; the match to TRBD1 covers 8 bases. V was pared by 6 bases and J by 7 bases, with 5 bases of the junction left unmatched. This CDR3 region has 13 residues. CDR1 and CDR2 from the germline V gene are MRHNA and SNTAGT. Here the CDR3 reads CASSLDRANEQFF. In DNA, the CDR3 is TGTGCCAGCAGCCTGGACAGGGCGAATGAGCAGTTCTTC.

This chain uses TRBV2 with TRBJ2-7; D unclear. This CDR3 spans 12 amino acids. CDR1 is SNHLY, CDR2 FYNNEI, per germline. Trimming took off 4 bases at V and 3 bases at J, with 7 bases between the two ends. The CDR3 reads CASSVFVYEQYF. DNA of the CDR3: TGTGCCAGCAGTGTATTTGTCTACGAGCAGTACTTC. The variable domain in full, with the rest retrieved from reference TRBV2 and TRBJ2-7, is EPEVTQTPSHQVTQMGQEVILRCVPISNHLYFYWYRQILGQKVEFLVSFYNNEISEKSEIFDDQFSVERPDGSNFTLKIRSTKLEDSAMYFCASSVFVYEQYFGPGTRLTVT.

The genes are TRBV28 and TRBJ2-1, with TRBD2 matching 14 bases. Trimming cost V 6 bases and J 7 bases; bases outside gene matches: 5. CDR1 is MDHEN, CDR2 SYDVKM, per germline. The CDR3 consists of 15 residues. The CDR3 region is CASSQRTSGRNEQFF. The CDR3 region has the DNA TGTGCCAGCAGCCAAAGGACTAGCGGGAGGAATGAGCAGTTCTTC.

The V call is TRBV19, the J call TRBJ1-5, with TRBD1 matching over 10 bases. V shed 10 bases and J 6 bases; nucleotides not matched to a gene: 15. Germline V gene data show CDR1 as LNHDA and CDR2 as SQIVND (reference sequence). CDR3 size: 16 residues. The CDR3 DNA reads TGTGCCACTACCTCCCCGAGACAGGGGGCTTCTCAGCCCCAGCATTTT. Protein: CATTSPRQGASQPQHF. The full variable domain, in which reference TRBV19 and TRBJ1-5 provide the parts outside the CDR3, is DGGITQSPKYLFRKEGQNVTLSCEQNLNHDAMYWYRQDPGQGLRLIYYSQIVNDFQKGDIAEGYSVSREKKESFPLTVTSAQKNPTAFYLCATTSPRQGASQPQHFGDGTRLSIL.

This clone was seen only once. The chain links TRBV13 to TRBJ2-1, with 7 bases that match TRBD2. Trimming removed 1 base from V and 0 bases from J; junction bases left unmatched: 9. Germline values: CDR1 PRHDT, CDR2 FYEKMQ (reference sequence). The CDR3 is made up of 18 amino acids. The CDR3: CASSLEGGYGSSYNEQFF. CDR3 DNA sequence: TGTGCCAGCAGCTTAGAGGGAGGGTATGGGAGCTCCTACAATGAGCAGTTCTTC.

About this clone: Distinct nucleotide sequences in the sample also encode this CDR3. The chain combines TRBV27 with TRBJ1-1; D might be TRBD1 (6 bases). Germline values: CDR1 MNHEY, CDR2 SMNVEV (reference sequence). The CDR3 is 13 amino acids. The V gene lost 3 bases and the J gene lost 1 base, with 6 bases spanning the gap. This chain's CDR3 is CASSFRGNTEAFF. In DNA form, the CDR3 reads TGTGCCAGCAGTTTCAGGGGGAACACTGAAGCTTTCTTT.

V gene TRBV14 combines with J gene TRBJ2-2; D is uncertain. Trimming removed 7 bases at V and 6 bases at J, with 12 bases between. Germline values: CDR1 SGHDN, CDR2 FVKESK. This CDR3 has 13 residues. CDR3 sequence (DNA): TGTGCCAGCAAGTTAACGGTATCCGGGGAGCTGTTTTTT. The encoded protein is CASKLTVSGELFF.

The chain joins TRBV28 to TRBJ1-4; tentative D call: TRBD1 (6 bases). The V and J ends lost 5 bases and 0 bases respectively, with 10 bases between them. The CDR3 covers 15 residues. Looked up from germline, CDR1 is MDHEN and CDR2 is SYDVKM. CDR3 nucleotide sequence: TGTGCCAGCAGTCCCCGGACAGCAACTAATGAAAAACTGTTTTTT. Amino acid sequence: CASSPRTATNEKLFF.

The chain recombines TRBV29-1 with TRBJ2-7; D is undetermined. Germline V CDR1 and CDR2: SQVTM, ANQGSEA. The CDR3 covers 12 residues. Trimming stripped 7 bases from V and 6 bases from J, with 16 bases between. In DNA form, the CDR3 reads TGCAGCGCCCAAGAGCACCGTGGCGAGCAGTACTTC. Translation gives CSAQEHRGEQYF.

This clone was counted a single time. The chain has TRBV11-2 and TRBJ1-2, with D possibly TRBD1 on 5 matching bases. Per germline, CDR1 SGHAT and CDR2 FQNNGV. This CDR3 has 14 residues. Trimming left V 5 bases short and J 6 bases short, with 16 bases between. CDR3 DNA: TGTGCCAGCAGCCCCCCGGGACTACTGAATGGCTACACCTTC. Translating gives CASSPPGLLNGYTF.

The genes are TRBV18 and TRBJ2-3; TRBD2 matches 11 bases. Germline V gene lookup returns CDR1 KGHSH and CDR2 LQKENI. J gave up 4 bases and V 3 bases, and 3 bases lay outside the gene matches. The CDR3 has 15 residues. DNA for the CDR3: TGTGCCAGCTCACCGCTAGCGGGAGGAGCAGATACGCAGTATTTT. This sequence encodes CASSPLAGGADTQYF.

The chain carries TRBV10-2 and TRBJ1-2; D not certain. V was cut by 0 bases and J by 6 bases, with 20 bases left in between. Per germline, CDR1 WSHSY and CDR2 SAAADI. CDR3 size: 17 residues. The CDR3 nucleotides read TGCGCCAGCAGTGAGTCTTTCGGTAGACGGGATCGGGATGGCTACACCTTC. Protein: CASSESFGRRDRDGYTF.

This chain links TRBV6-5 with TRBJ2-1, with TRBD1 identical over 8 bases. J gave up 8 bases and V 2 bases, and 8 bases lay outside the gene matches. Germline CDR1 reads MNHEY; CDR2 reads SVGAGI. This CDR3 spans 15 amino acids. The CDR3 DNA is TGTGCCAGCAGTTACACAGCCCAGGGGGCGGATGAGCAGTTCTTC. Its translation: CASSYTAQGADEQFF.

This clone appeared once. The V and J genes are TRBV14 and TRBJ1-6; D might be TRBD1 (6 bases). The V end was cut by 4 bases, the J end by 10 bases, with 11 bases between. Germline CDR1 SGHDN, CDR2 FVKESK. The CDR3 spans 13 residues. The CDR3 sequence: CASSPLGGSPLHF. CDR3 coding DNA: TGTGCCAGCAGCCCACTAGGGGGATCACCCCTCCACTTT.

The gene calls are TRBV6-5 and TRBJ1-4; D gene uncertain. Germline CDR1 MNHEY, CDR2 SVGAGI. CDR3 size: 13 residues. The ends were cut back, 2 bases at V and 5 bases at J, with 6 bases in the middle. CDR3 loop: CASSYGNNEKLFF. The CDR3 DNA is TGTGCCAGCAGTTACGGCAACAATGAAAAACTGTTTTTT.

The chain recombines TRBV24-1 with TRBJ2-1; 10 nucleotides agree with TRBD2. The CDR3 is 16 residues long. Germline values: CDR1 KGHDR, CDR2 SFDVKD. The J segment lost 7 bases and the V segment lost 7 bases, leaving 12 bases of the junction unmatched. The CDR3 reads CATRAGGPLRANEQFF. The CDR3 DNA reads TGTGCCACCAGAGCGGGAGGGCCCTTGAGAGCTAATGAGCAGTTCTTC.

In its sample, this clone was seen once. The V and J genes are TRBV28 and TRBJ2-1; 7 nucleotides align to TRBD1. The CDR3 has 16 amino acids. Germline values: CDR1 MDHEN, CDR2 SYDVKM. Unmatched junction bases numbered 9, after V lost 2 bases and J lost 5 bases. In DNA, the CDR3 is TGTGCCAGCAGTTTAACTGAGGACAGGCCTAACAATGAGCAGTTCTTC. It specifies CASSLTEDRPNNEQFF. Combining the CDR3 with reference TRBV28 and TRBJ2-1 gives the whole variable domain DVKVTQSSRYLVKRTGEKVFLECVQDMDHENMFWYRQDPGLGLRLIYFSYDVKMKEKGDIPEGYSVSREKKERFSLILESASTNQTSMYLCASSLTEDRPNNEQFFGPGTRLTVL.

The table lists this clone with a count of one. This sequence joins TRBV18 and TRBJ2-1; the D gene is possibly TRBD1 (6 bases). Trimming removed 6 bases from V and 10 bases from J, with 13 bases in between. Germline V gene sequence: CDR1 KGHSH, CDR2 LQKENI. This CDR3 is 12 amino acids long. The CDR3 region has the DNA TGTGCCAGCTCCCTGGGGGCGGACGAGCAGTTCTTC. Protein product: CASSLGADEQFF.

The chain is built from TRBV28 and TRBJ2-4; 7 bases agree with TRBD2. V gave up 6 bases and J gave up 1 base; unmatched junction bases: 9. The CDR3 length is 16 residues. Germline values: CDR1 MDHEN, CDR2 SYDVKM. As DNA, the CDR3 is TGTGCCAGCAGCCTGAACGGGAGGTGGGCCAAAAACATTCAGTACTTC. Residues: CASSLNGRWAKNIQYF.

The chain recombines TRBV28 with TRBJ1-1; 10 positions match TRBD1. CDR1 is MDHEN and CDR2 is SYDVKM in the germline V gene. The CDR3 totals 14 residues. V shed 2 bases and J 7 bases; nucleotides not matched to a gene: 4. The CDR3 loop is CASSLGGTGDEAFF. The CDR3 DNA reads as TGTGCCAGCAGTTTAGGGGGGACAGGGGATGAAGCTTTCTTT.

The chain employs TRBV6-5 and TRBJ1-1; TRBD1 agrees at 7 bases. Trimming removed 10 bases from V and 6 bases from J; junction bases left unmatched: 14. The germline CDR1 and CDR2 sequences are MNHEY and SVGAGI. CDR3 length: 14 residues. The CDR3 DNA follows: TGTGCCACCTCACCCGGACAGGTGGCTTCTGAAGCTTTCTTT. The encoded protein is CATSPGQVASEAFF.

Details on this clone: Other nucleotide sequences in the sample specify the same CDR3. This rearrangement joins TRBV28 to TRBJ2-7; D is ambiguous. Germline V gene data show CDR1 as MDHEN and CDR2 as SYDVKM. V shed 3 bases and J shed 2 bases, with 5 bases lying between them. The CDR3 has 12 amino acids. The CDR3 here is CASSLAAYEQYF. CDR3 sequence (DNA): TGTGCCAGCAGTTTGGCTGCCTACGAGCAGTACTTC.

The rearrangement uses TRBV7-3 and TRBJ1-1; TRBD1 matches at 7 bases. The CDR3 length is 15 residues. Germline lookup yields CDR1 SGHTA and CDR2 FQGTGA. The V segment lost 5 bases and the J segment 0 bases; nucleotides outside the gene matches: 6. The CDR3 sequence is CASSRTTGLNTEAFF. CDR3 DNA: TGTGCCAGCAGCCGTACGACAGGGCTGAACACTGAAGCTTTCTTT.

The rearrangement links TRBV5-6 to TRBJ2-6, with 12 bases lining up with TRBD2. The CDR3 contains 18 residues. Germline CDR1 SGHDT, CDR2 YYEEEE. With 2 bases clipped from V and 9 bases from J, the junction kept 12 bases outside the gene matches. The DNA for the CDR3 is TGTGCCAGCAGCTTTTTGGGACTAGCGGGTGTCTTAGGCAACGTCCTGACTTTC. This sequence encodes CASSFLGLAGVLGNVLTF.

The chain has TRBV27 and TRBJ2-3, with TRBD1 identical over 8 bases. The germline V gene encodes CDR1 MNHEY and CDR2 SMNVEV (reference sequence). CDR3 length equals 16 residues. The V segment lost 5 bases and the J segment 3 bases; nucleotides outside the gene matches: 10. Written as DNA, the CDR3 is TGTGCCAGCAGTCCCAGACAGGGGCTTCCGACAGATACGCAGTATTTT. This sequence encodes CASSPRQGLPTDTQYF.